Listed here is a single T cell receptor (beta chain). Its antigen is still unknown. Base qualities are not at hand, and no much larger clone is one base apart. The immunoSEQ Assay, a bias-controlled multiplex PCR, was used to amplify TCRbeta CDR3 regions from genomic DNA. Turning to the authors' computational methods: The number of nucleated cells in each sample was estimated from the amplification of reference gene primers within the assay. To quantify the absolute abundance of each unique TCRbeta CDR3 rearrangement, sequence reads were collapsed and filtered. For each sample, productive Simpson clonality was calculated by taking the square root of Simpson's diversity index across productive rearrangements. TCRdb carries this immuneACCESS record with in-frame sequences only. Its versions omit some clonotypes, under half of them owing to an unresolved V gene in the studies checked, with the rest unexplained. V and J calls and clone size follow that table, whereas D and trimming were derived from the DNA. The table for this sample lists about 200,000 clones; 75% to 90% of them were counted only once. The ten largest clones take up roughly 4% of the sample.

The source of the sample is a study of blood T cell repertoires in COVID-19 (dated by TCRdb to 2018 to 2020). In terms of the full investigation: Samples from collaborators originated in the United States, Italy and Spain and spanned both the acute and convalescent phases of COVID-19. The material from the prospective study consisted of cDNA or gDNA derived from T cells, B-cell-depleted T cells, or PBMCs. The dataset comprised deeply sampled blood TCRbeta repertoires from subjects exposed to, actively infected with, or recovered from COVID-19. The repertoires were released in a freely available public database meant as a resource for research on the immune response to SARS-CoV-2. Samples came from the ongoing ImmuneRACE study (first 160 participants) plus 1,254 subjects from 6 global collaborators. Sample metadata almost always included a de-identified subject ID, COVID-19 status, age in years and sex. HLA class I and class II types, where available, came from metadata supplied by the sample provider rather than from assay-based typing.

CDR1 and CDR2, looked up from the germline V gene (reference sequence), are GTSNPN and SVGIG. V and J are truncated by 4 bases and 3 bases respectively, leaving an intervening sequence of 13 bases. There are 13 amino acids in the CDR3, from cysteine to phenylalanine inclusive. Of the read, only the CDR3 DNA is kept; its 39 bases are in frame from base 1. Enrolling through a virtual design, the prospective study's participants ranged in age from roughly 18 to 89 years and lived across some 23 United States geographic areas. In the prospective study, cohorts were assigned on the basis of participant-reported clinical history obtained from a screening survey and a study questionnaire. A participant counted as exposed if, within 2 weeks of entering the study, that participant had been in contact with someone who had a PCR-confirmed or clinician-diagnosed COVID-19 case. In the prospective study, whole blood, serum and a nasopharyngeal or oropharyngeal swab were collected from each participant by mobile phlebotomists. Additional blood draws and questionnaires over a 2-month period could optionally be provided by prospective study participants. Prospective study blood samples were shipped either frozen or at room temperature before DNA extraction.

The paper as a whole reports these results and caveats: The amount of clinical and demographic metadata varied by source and participant and was provided uncurated.

The TCR originated in a woman aged 25-40 years who had been exposed to COVID-19. The material sequenced was PBMCs or T cells enriched from blood (not recorded which). Recombination linked TRBV30 to TRBJ2-7; TRBD2 is a possible D gene, resting on 5 matching bases. The CDR3 region reads CAWKAGAGYEQYF. The sequenced DNA: TGTGCCTGGAAGGCGGGTGCAGGCTACGAGCAGTACTTC. The full variable domain, completed from the reference TRBV30 and TRBJ2-7 proteins outside the CDR3, reads SQTIHQWPATLVQPVGSPLSLECTVEGTSNPNLYWYRQAAGRGLQLLFYSVGIGQISSEVPQNLSASRPQDRQFILSSKKLLLSDSGFYLCAWKAGAGYEQYFGPGTRLTVT.